The next 30 T cell receptor beta chains were all read from a single sample in a study of radiotherapy plus CTLA-4 blockade in lung cancer. Method: immunoSEQ multiplex PCR; TCRdb's copy keeps in-frame clones and lacks some. In the table there are roughly 57,000 clones, around four fifths of which are singletons. Sequences were derived from peripheral blood, sampled from a patient treated with radiotherapy plus ipilimumab. The receptors derive from a human donor with non-small cell lung cancer whose response to radiotherapy plus ipilimumab could not be evaluated.

The genes are TRBV18 and TRBJ2-7, with D perhaps TRBD1 (6 bases). The CDR3 loop spans 14 amino acids. Trimming took off 3 bases at V and 7 bases at J, with 16 bases between the two ends. Germline assignment: CDR1 KGHSH and CDR2 LQKENI. CDR3 sequence: CASSPGQAISEQYF. DNA for the CDR3: TGTGCCAGCTCACCGGGACAAGCAATATCTGAGCAGTACTTC.

The chain is built from TRBV10-3 and TRBJ2-5; weak D call: TRBD2 (6 bases). CDR3 length: 14 amino acids. Germline V lookup: CDR1 ENHRY, CDR2 SYGVKD. The germline V and J ends were trimmed by 6 bases and 0 bases, with 11 bases remaining between them. The CDR3 DNA follows: TGTGCCATCAGGGGGACTCCGAACCAAGAGACCCAGTACTTC. Translating gives CAIRGTPNQETQYF.

The chain joins TRBV29-1 to TRBJ2-3, with 10 bases aligning to TRBD2. The germline V gene encodes CDR1 SQVTM and CDR2 ANQGSEA. J gave up 4 bases and V 0 bases, and 13 bases lay outside the gene matches. CDR3 length equals 18 residues. The DNA of the CDR3 is TGCAGCGTTGAAGATCAAGGGCTAGCGGGGGTTCCGCCAGATACGCAGTATTTT. Amino acid sequence: CSVEDQGLAGVPPDTQYF.

The J gene is TRBJ1-5, the V gene TRBV28, with 10 bases lining up with TRBD1. CDR1 is MDHEN and CDR2 is SYDVKM in the germline V gene. The CDR3 is made up of 14 amino acids. The J segment lost 7 bases and the V segment lost 6 bases, leaving 6 bases of the junction unmatched. The DNA for the CDR3 is TGTGCCAGCAGCCCGGGACAGGGGAACCAGCCCCAGCATTTT. Its translation: CASSPGQGNQPQHF. Combining the CDR3 with reference TRBV28 and TRBJ1-5 gives the whole variable domain DVKVTQSSRYLVKRTGEKVFLECVQDMDHENMFWYRQDPGLGLRLIYFSYDVKMKEKGDIPEGYSVSREKKERFSLILESASTNQTSMYLCASSPGQGNQPQHFGDGTRLSIL.

This clone was seen a handful of times. This rearrangement joins TRBV29-1 to TRBJ1-1; no definite D call. Per the germline V gene, CDR1 is SQVTM and CDR2 is ANQGSEA. V lost 6 bases and J 1 base, leaving 9 bases between the germline ends. This CDR3 is 12 amino acids long. The CDR3 sequence is CSVPRANTEAFF. The CDR3 DNA sequence: TGCAGCGTACCGCGCGCGAACACTGAAGCTTTCTTT. The whole variable domain, remainder taken from reference TRBV29-1 and TRBJ1-1, is SAVISQKPSRDICQRGTSLTIQCQVDSQVTMMFWYRQQPGQSLTLIATANQGSEATYESGFVIDKFPISRPNLTFSTLTVSNMSPEDSSIYLCSVPRANTEAFFGQGTRLTVV.

This clone was picked up a small number of times. This chain joins TRBV6-4 and TRBJ1-2; 8 bases align to TRBD1. The V and J ends lost 0 bases and 2 bases, in that order; junction bases with no gene match: 2. There are 15 residues in the CDR3. Germline values: CDR1 MRHNA, CDR2 SNTAGT. This chain's CDR3 is CASSDSGQGNYGYTF. The DNA of the CDR3 is TGTGCCAGCAGTGACTCTGGACAGGGAAACTATGGCTACACCTTC.

The V and J genes are TRBV9 and TRBJ2-5, with 12 bases fitting TRBD2. The CDR3 extends over 15 amino acids. Trimming took 2 bases from V and 7 from J; bases not matched to a gene: 6. Germline CDR1 and CDR2: SGDLS and YYNGEE. This CDR3 reads CASSVSSGRAVTQYF. DNA for the CDR3: TGTGCCAGCAGCGTTTCTAGCGGGAGGGCGGTGACCCAGTACTTC.

The chain has TRBV23-1 and TRBJ1-2; TRBD1 matches at 7 bases. TRBV23-1 is given ORF status, its function remaining uncertain. Trimming at V came to 7 bases and at J to 10 bases, leaving 6 bases not matched to a gene. The CDR3 sequence is 11 residues long. In DNA, the CDR3 is TGCGCCAGCACTCCAGGGGGTCACTACACCTTC. This codes for CASTPGGHYTF.

This clone was seen more than once but under ten times. J is TRBJ1-4 and V is TRBV6-6, with D unclear. The CDR3 is 12 amino acids. CDR1 is MNHNY, CDR2 SVGAGI, per germline (reference sequence). Between the trimmed V and J ends, which lost 5 bases and 5 bases, there was a span of 6 bases. CDR3 sequence (DNA): TGTGCCAGCAGTACACAAAATGAAAAACTGTTTTTT. It encodes CASSTQNEKLFF.

The CDR3 loop reads CASSQELQEPYEQYF. Written as DNA, the CDR3 is TGCGCCAGCAGCCAAGAGTTACAGGAACCCTACGAGCAGTACTTC. This chain uses TRBV4-3 with TRBJ2-7; D might be TRBD1 (5 bases). Germline V lookup: CDR1 LGHNA, CDR2 YSLEER. This CDR3 spans 15 amino acids. Trimming shortened V by 0 bases and J by 2 bases, and 11 bases separated the two germline ends.

The chain joins TRBV30 to TRBJ2-2, with 8 bases identical to TRBD2. This CDR3 region has 13 residues. The germline gives CDR1 GTSNPN, CDR2 SVGIG (reference sequence). V gave up 5 bases and J gave up 6 bases; unmatched junction bases: 5. The CDR3 is CAWGTSPPGELFF. The CDR3 region has the DNA TGTGCCTGGGGGACTAGTCCCCCCGGGGAGCTGTTTTTT.

This chain connects TRBV6-5 to TRBJ2-2; perhaps TRBD1 as D (6 bases). Germline assignment: CDR1 MNHEY and CDR2 SVGAGI. The ends were cut back, 2 bases at V and 2 bases at J, with 12 bases in the middle. The CDR3 is made up of 16 amino acids. CDR3 sequence reads: CASSYVGQENTGELFF. The CDR3 DNA follows: TGTGCCAGCAGTTACGTGGGACAAGAAAACACCGGGGAGCTGTTTTTT.

This chain uses TRBV7-6 with TRBJ2-4; a possible D gene is TRBD1 (6 bases). The CDR3 contains 14 residues. CDR1 SGHVS and CDR2 FNYEAQ come from the germline V gene. Trimming left V 5 bases short and J 6 bases short, with 14 bases between. The CDR3 loop is CASSPVTGGNIQYF. For the CDR3, the DNA is TGTGCCAGCAGCCCCGTGACAGGCGGAAACATTCAGTACTTC.

This clone was counted once. The chain couples TRBV10-2 to TRBJ1-1; no definite D call. Trimming took 3 bases from V and 5 from J, leaving 19 bases between them. Germline CDR1 is WSHSY and CDR2 is SAAADI. This CDR3 has 16 residues. The CDR3 loop is CASSESPFQRRTEAFF. The CDR3 region has the DNA TGCGCCAGCAGTGAATCTCCCTTCCAAAGGCGGACTGAAGCTTTCTTT.

This clone was picked up one time. The chain joins TRBV27 to TRBJ2-7; TRBD1 aligns across 9 bases. The germline gives CDR1 MNHEY, CDR2 SMNVEV (reference sequence). CDR3 size: 15 residues. Trimming cost V 6 bases and J 1 base; bases outside gene matches: 7. CDR3 coding DNA: TGTGCCAGCAGCCCGGACAGGGGTTTTTCCTACGAGCAGTACTTC. Its protein is CASSPDRGFSYEQYF.

The J gene is TRBJ2-5, the V gene TRBV18; TRBD1 aligns across 7 bases. V lost 3 bases and J lost 3; bases outside the gene matches: 4. CDR3 length: 14 residues. Germline assignment: CDR1 KGHSH and CDR2 LQKENI. This chain's CDR3 is CASSPGDRKETQYF. The DNA for the CDR3 is TGTGCCAGCTCACCCGGGGACAGAAAAGAGACCCAGTACTTC.

The J gene is TRBJ2-7, the V gene TRBV27, with 14 bases aligning to TRBD2. The V segment lost 6 bases and the J segment 6 bases; nucleotides outside the gene matches: 19. Germline V gives CDR1 MNHEY, CDR2 SMNVEV (reference sequence). The CDR3 extends over 19 amino acids. In DNA, the CDR3 is TGTGCCAGCAGCGTTTCCGGGACTAGCGGGAGCCCGCGGGGTCGCGAGCAGTACTTC. This codes for CASSVSGTSGSPRGREQYF.

V usage is TRBV7-2 and J usage is TRBJ1-5; 10 bases line up with TRBD1. The ends lost 0 bases at V and 2 bases at J; junction bases unmatched: 7. The CDR3 length is 18 residues. Per the germline V gene, CDR1 is SGHTA and CDR2 is FQGNSA. Here the CDR3 reads CASSLAAGQGMGNQPQHF. The CDR3 bases are TGTGCCAGCAGCTTAGCGGCGGGACAGGGGATGGGCAATCAGCCCCAGCATTTT.

This clone was observed a single time. This sequence joins TRBV6-1 and TRBJ1-3; a weak D match, TRBD1 (6 bases). The V end lost 6 bases, the J end lost 0 bases, and 12 bases lay between the germline ends. Germline CDR1 is MNHNS and CDR2 is SASEGT. There are 15 residues in the CDR3. CDR3 region: CASSTWGRSGNTIYF. The CDR3 DNA is TGTGCCAGCAGCACGTGGGGGCGCTCTGGAAACACCATATATTTT.

A note on this clone: This same CDR3 is encoded by further DNA sequences in the sample. The chain combines TRBV6-5 with TRBJ2-2; D call uncertain. The CDR3 contains 15 residues. Trimming stripped 5 bases from V and 0 bases from J, with 10 bases between. The germline CDR1 and CDR2 sequences are MNHEY and SVGAGI. The CDR3 reads CASSRRTANTGELFF. The CDR3 DNA sequence: TGTGCCAGCAGTCGCCGCACAGCGAACACCGGGGAGCTGTTTTTT.

The J gene is TRBJ1-2, the V gene TRBV18; TRBD1 agrees at 10 bases. The CDR3 is 15 amino acids. The germline gives CDR1 KGHSH, CDR2 LQKENI. The trim removed 3 bases at V and 5 bases at J, leaving 6 bases unmatched. The CDR3 sequence is CASSPQPGQGYGYTF. The CDR3 region has the DNA TGTGCCAGCTCACCTCAGCCGGGACAGGGGTATGGCTACACCTTC.

The J gene is TRBJ2-5, the V gene TRBV7-2; perhaps TRBD2 as D (5 bases). Trimming cost V 5 bases and J 5 bases, with 18 bases left between them. Germline lookup yields CDR1 SGHTA and CDR2 FQGNSA. The CDR3 spans 15 residues. CDR3 coding DNA: TGTGCCAGCAGCCCCGGCCCCATCCGGAGGGAGACCCAGTACTTC. It translates to CASSPGPIRRETQYF.

This rearrangement joins TRBV27 to TRBJ2-1; 9 bases fit TRBD2. CDR1 and CDR2 from the germline V gene are MNHEY and SMNVEV (reference sequence). Unmatched junction bases numbered 2, after V lost 2 bases and J lost 6 bases. The CDR3 consists of 14 residues. CDR3 loop: CASSLAGGSNEQFF. DNA of the CDR3: TGTGCCAGCAGTTTAGCGGGAGGGAGCAATGAGCAGTTCTTC.

The chain employs TRBV4-1 and TRBJ2-7; D is ambiguous. V lost 1 base and J 2 bases, leaving 12 bases between the germline ends. Germline CDR1 MGHRA, CDR2 YSYEKL. This CDR3 spans 15 amino acids. CDR3 DNA: TGCGCCAGCAGCCAAGTCCAGGAAAACCCCTACGAGCAGTACTTC. Protein: CASSQVQENPYEQYF.

The J gene is TRBJ2-3, the V gene TRBV9; TRBD2 matches 7 bases. V shed 0 bases, J shed 0 bases, and the junction held 4 bases outside the gene matches. Germline V gene sequence: CDR1 SGDLS, CDR2 YYNGEE. The length of the CDR3 is 16 residues. The CDR3 protein is CASSVGLAASTDTQYF. The CDR3 DNA reads as TGTGCCAGCAGCGTAGGGCTAGCGGCTAGCACAGATACGCAGTATTTT.

In this sample, this clone turned up a few times. The gene calls are TRBV6-5 and TRBJ1-2, with D possibly being TRBD1 (6 bases). V was cut by 10 bases and J by 1 base, with 13 bases left in between. Per the germline V gene, CDR1 is MNHEY and CDR2 is SVGAGI. This CDR3 contains 13 residues. The CDR3 DNA reads as TGTGCCACACAGGGACCCCATAACTATGGCTACACCTTC. The encoded protein is CATQGPHNYGYTF.

The rearrangement uses TRBV7-2 and TRBJ2-2; maybe TRBD2 (5 bases). Germline V gene data show CDR1 as SGHTA and CDR2 as FQGNSA. Trimming shortened V by 8 bases and J by 5 bases, and 18 bases separated the two germline ends. This CDR3 comprises 15 residues. CDR3 region: CASRDGSRGTGELFF. CDR3 DNA: TGTGCCAGCCGCGATGGGTCCCGCGGGACCGGGGAGCTGTTTTTT.

The CDR3 DNA follows: TGTGCCAGCAGCTTAGCGCAGGGACAACTGAACACTGAAGCTTTCTTT. Its translation is CASSLAQGQLNTEAFF. This sequence joins TRBV7-9 and TRBJ1-1; TRBD1 might be the D (6 bases). CDR1 is SEHNR and CDR2 is FQNEAQ in the germline V gene (reference sequence). Trimming pared 0 bases from V and 0 bases from J, leaving 11 bases between. The CDR3 is 16 residues long.

The chain links TRBV7-9 to TRBJ2-7; 7 nucleotides agree with TRBD2. This CDR3 contains 14 residues. V gave up 1 base and J gave up 5 bases; unmatched junction bases: 5. The germline gives CDR1 SEHNR, CDR2 FQNEAQ (reference sequence). The CDR3 region is CASSLGGRVDEQYF. CDR3 sequence (DNA): TGTGCCAGCAGCTTAGGTGGGAGGGTGGACGAGCAGTACTTC.

The chain employs TRBV19 and TRBJ2-2; tentatively, D is TRBD2 (6 bases). V lost 9 bases, J lost 3 bases, and 14 bases lay in between. Germline V lookup: CDR1 LNHDA, CDR2 SQIVND (reference sequence). The CDR3 runs 14 residues. For the CDR3, the DNA is TGTGCCAGCCGCCAAAGGGACTACACCGGGGAGCTGTTTTTT. Its translation is CASRQRDYTGELFF.